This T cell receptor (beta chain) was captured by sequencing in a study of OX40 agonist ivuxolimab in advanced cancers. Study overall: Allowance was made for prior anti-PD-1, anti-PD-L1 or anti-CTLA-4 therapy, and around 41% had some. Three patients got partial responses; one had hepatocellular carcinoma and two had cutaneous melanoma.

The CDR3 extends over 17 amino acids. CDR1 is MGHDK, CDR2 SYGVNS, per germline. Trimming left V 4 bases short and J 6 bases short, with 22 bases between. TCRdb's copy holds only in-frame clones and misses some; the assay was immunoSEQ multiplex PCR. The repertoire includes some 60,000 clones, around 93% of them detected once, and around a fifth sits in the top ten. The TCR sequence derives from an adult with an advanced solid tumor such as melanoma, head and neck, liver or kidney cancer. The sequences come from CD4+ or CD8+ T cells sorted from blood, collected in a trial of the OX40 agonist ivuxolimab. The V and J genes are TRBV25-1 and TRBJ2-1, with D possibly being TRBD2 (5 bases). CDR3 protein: CASSALGVLGTGNEQFF. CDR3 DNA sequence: TGTGCCAGCAGTGCCCTGGGAGTTCTAGGCACGGGCAATGAGCAGTTCTTC.